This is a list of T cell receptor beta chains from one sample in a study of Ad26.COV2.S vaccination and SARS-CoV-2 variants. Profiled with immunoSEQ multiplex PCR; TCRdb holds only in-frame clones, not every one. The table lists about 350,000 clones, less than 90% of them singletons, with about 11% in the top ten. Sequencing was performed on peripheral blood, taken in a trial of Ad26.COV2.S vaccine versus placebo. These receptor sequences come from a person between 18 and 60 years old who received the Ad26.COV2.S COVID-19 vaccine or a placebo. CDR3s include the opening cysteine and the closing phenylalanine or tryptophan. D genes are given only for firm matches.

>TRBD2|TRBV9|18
CASSVVDSASGSLGELFF
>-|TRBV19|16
CASSPGLFLAKNIQYF
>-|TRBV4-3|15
CASSQRVTEGNTIYF
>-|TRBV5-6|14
CASSLASTNQPQHF
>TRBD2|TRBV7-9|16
CASSPRGGEGTYEQYF
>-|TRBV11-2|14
CASSLEYTAGELFF
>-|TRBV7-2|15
CASSLEAGRTGELFF
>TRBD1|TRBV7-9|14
CASSPGQGFYEQYF
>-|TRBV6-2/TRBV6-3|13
CASSRLTNTEAFF
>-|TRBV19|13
CASSKLVDTEAFF
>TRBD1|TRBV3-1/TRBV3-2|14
CASSQDGRGYGYTF
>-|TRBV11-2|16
CASSLNVREIYNEQFF
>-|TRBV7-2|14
CASSFRGVNTEAFF
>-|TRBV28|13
CASRARGPYEQYF
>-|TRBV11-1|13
CASSRDNNQPQHF
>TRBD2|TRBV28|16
CASSLTSGMTGETQYF
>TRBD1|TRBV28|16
CASSLNPGQGAYGYTF
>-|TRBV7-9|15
CASRLPNRSYNEQFF
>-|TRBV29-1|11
CSVEGTDTQYF
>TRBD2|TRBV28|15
CASSPGLAGEETQYF
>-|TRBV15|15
CATSRGGLSGNTIYF
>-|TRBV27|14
CASSLNGFQETQYF
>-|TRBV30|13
CAWSAERKETQYF
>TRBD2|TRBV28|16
CASRLAGGPMSYEQYF